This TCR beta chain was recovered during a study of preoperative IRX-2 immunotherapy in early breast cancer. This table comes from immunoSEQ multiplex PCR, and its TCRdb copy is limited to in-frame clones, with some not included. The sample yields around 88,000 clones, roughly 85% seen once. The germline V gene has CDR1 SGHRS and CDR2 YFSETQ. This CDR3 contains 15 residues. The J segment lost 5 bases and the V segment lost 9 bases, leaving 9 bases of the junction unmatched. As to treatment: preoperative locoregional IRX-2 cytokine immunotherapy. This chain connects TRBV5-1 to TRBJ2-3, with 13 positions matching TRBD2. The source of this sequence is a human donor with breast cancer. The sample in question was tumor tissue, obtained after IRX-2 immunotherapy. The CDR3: CATRTSGSPLDTQYF. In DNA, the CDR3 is TGCGCCACCCGGACTAGCGGGAGTCCCCTAGATACGCAGTATTTT. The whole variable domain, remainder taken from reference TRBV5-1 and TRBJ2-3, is KAGVTQTPRYLIKTRGQQVTLSCSPISGHRSVSWYQQTPGQGLQFLFEYFSETQRNKGNFPGRFSGRQFSNSRSEMNVSTLELGDSALYLCATRTSGSPLDTQYFGPGTRLTVL.